These T cell receptor beta chains were read from a single sample in a study of cytomegalovirus exposure and HLA in healthy donors. Using immunoSEQ multiplex PCR, the repertoire was profiled, and TCRdb retains in-frame clones only, with some absent. The top ten hold roughly 3.5% of the sample, which has about 160,000 clones, about 80% seen once. The specimen sequenced was PBMCs. These receptors all stem from a man aged 30 to 39 in good health and CMV-seropositive. Both conserved end residues are part of each CDR3. A D gene is named only where the DNA matches it firmly. For some rows the clone size is stated as once, few or many, or as a class when expanded; others skip it.

>TRBJ2-3|.|TRBD2|TRBV7-9
TGTGCCAGCAGCTTAGGTACTAGCGATAGCACAGATACGCAGTATTTT
CASSLGTSDSTDTQYF
>TRBJ2-3|.|.|TRBV5-1
TGCGCCAGCAGCTCGACAGATACGCAGTATTTT
CASSSTDTQYF
>TRBJ1-1|.|TRBD1|TRBV18
TGTGCCAGCTCACCTTTCAGGGGGCTCGAGAACACTGAAGCTTTCTTT
CASSPFRGLENTEAFF
>TRBJ1-6|.|.|TRBV27
TGTGCCAGCAGTCATAGACAGGCTAATTCACCCCTCCACTTT
CASSHRQANSPLHF
>TRBJ2-5|.|.|TRBV28
TGTGCCAGCAGTCCCCGGGACTTCCGAGAAGAGACCCAGTACTTC
CASSPRDFREETQYF
>TRBJ2-5|.|.|TRBV30
TGTGCCTGGAGTGTACGGGGGACAGAGACCCAGTACTTC
CAWSVRGTETQYF
>TRBJ1-1|once|.|TRBV4-1
TGCGCCAGCAGCCAAGTTATCTGGGAGGGTCGAACTGAAGCTTTCTTT
CASSQVIWEGRTEAFF
>TRBJ2-3|.|TRBD2|TRBV4-1
TGCGCCAGCAGCCAAGAACACGTAGCGGGGGGACCCACAGATACGCAGTATTTT
CASSQEHVAGGPTDTQYF
>TRBJ2-1|few|.|TRBV6-1
TGTGCCAGCAGTGATCCCCGTTGGCCGCAGTTCTTC
CASSDPRWPQFF
>TRBJ2-7|.|TRBD1|TRBV5-1
TGCGCCAGCAGCTTGGTTGACAGGGCCTACGAGCAGTACTTC
CASSLVDRAYEQYF
>TRBJ1-5|.|TRBD1|TRBV2
TGTGCCAGCAGTGAAGGACAGGGGTATCAGCCCCAGCATTTT
CASSEGQGYQPQHF
>TRBJ2-2|once|.|TRBV7-9
TGTGCCAGCAGCCCAAGATCGGGTCTGGGGAGAAACACCGGGGAGCTGTTTTTT
CASSPRSGLGRNTGELFF
>TRBJ2-2|.|.|TRBV5-5
TGTGCCAGCAGCTTTGCGTCCCACGGGGAGCTGTTTTTT
CASSFASHGELFF
>TRBJ2-7|once|.|TRBV14
TGTGCCAGCAGCCAAGTGCAGGGGGGTGAGCAGTACTTC
CASSQVQGGEQYF
>TRBJ2-7|.|.|TRBV19
TGTGCCAGTAGTATTGATCGCGGAGCCTACGAGCAGTACTTC
CASSIDRGAYEQYF
>TRBJ2-3|.|TRBD1|TRBV5-1
TGCGCCAGCAGCTTGGCCATAACAGGGGCGCAAGATACGCAGTATTTT
CASSLAITGAQDTQYF
>TRBJ1-6|.|.|TRBV4-1
TGCGCCAGCAGCCAAGAAATCCCGCAGGGTAATTCACCCCTCCACTTT
CASSQEIPQGNSPLHF
>TRBJ2-1|.|TRBD2|TRBV10-3
TGTGCCATCAGTAGCGGGGGGGAGAGTGTCAATGAGCAGTTCTTC
CAISSGGESVNEQFF
>TRBJ2-7|.|.|TRBV4-1
TGCGCCAGCAGCCAAGCGCCAGGGGTCCCCTACGAGCAGTACTTC
CASSQAPGVPYEQYF
>TRBJ1-6|.|.|TRBV9
TGTGCCAGCAGCGCCGAGATCTCTACAGGTTATAATTCACCCCTCCACTTT
CASSAEISTGYNSPLHF
>TRBJ2-3|.|.|TRBV5-1
TGCGCCAGCAGCGCGGGATACACTAGCACAGATACGCAGTATTTT
CASSAGYTSTDTQYF
>TRBJ2-7|.|TRBD1|TRBV28
TGTGCCAGCAGTTTATGGGGACAGACTTACTTC
CASSLWGQTYF
>TRBJ1-1|.|.|TRBV5-1
TGCGCCAGCAGCTTCGACTTGGACACTGAAGCTTTCTTT
CASSFDLDTEAFF
>TRBJ2-2|.|TRBD1|TRBV27
TGTGCCAGCATGGTCTTTAGGACAGGGGGCAGGGTCGGGGAGCTGTTTTTT
CASMVFRTGGRVGELFF
>TRBJ2-5|.|.|TRBV15
TGTGCCACCAGCAGAGATAGCGCGGCTAGCTGGGGATTACAAGAGACCCAGTACTTC
CATSRDSAASWGLQETQYF
>TRBJ2-7|once|TRBD2|TRBV28
TGTGCCAGCAGTTCCGCGGCGGGGGGGCCTGCCTACGAGCAGTACTTC
CASSSAAGGPAYEQYF